The 30 T cell receptor beta chains listed next were all sequenced from one sample in a study of T cells in Graves' hyperthyroidism and ophthalmopathy. Amplified regions were TCR beta CDR3 sequences from RNA transcripts. First-round RT-PCR targeting the TCR CDR3 was performed with the HTBI primer set. TCRdb recomputed calls from the multiplex PCR reads with MiXCR, one row per CDR3 protein. The table has 300,000 to 400,000 distinct CDR3 sequences, around a sixth seen once. Material: blood. Receptors originate from a woman aged 45-65 years with Graves' hyperthyroidism.

This clonotype was counted at least ten times. V gene TRBV28 combines with J gene TRBJ2-1; D may be TRBD2 (6 bases). The germline V and J ends were trimmed by 6 bases and 5 bases, with 14 bases remaining between them. There are 14 residues in the CDR3. Looked up from germline, CDR1 is MDHEN and CDR2 is SYDVKM. CDR3 protein: CASSRGLIDNEQFF. CDR3 nucleotides: TGTGCCAGCAGCCGAGGACTAATCGACAATGAGCAGTTCTTC.

This clonotype was found a few times. V is TRBV27 and J is TRBJ2-1; TRBD2 aligns across 7 bases. Per the germline V gene, CDR1 is MNHEY and CDR2 is SMNVEV (reference sequence). Losses at the gene ends were 3 bases for V and 8 bases for J; bases not matched to a gene: 4. The CDR3 spans 13 residues. The DNA of the CDR3 is TGTGCCAGCAGTTTTACCCGGGAGGATGAGCAGTTCTTC. This encodes CASSFTREDEQFF.

The count of this clonotype is one. The gene calls are TRBV4-1 and TRBJ2-2; 13 nucleotides align to TRBD2. In germline, CDR1 is MGHRA, CDR2 YSYEKL. CDR3 length: 19 amino acids. Trimming at V came to 5 bases and at J to 2 bases, leaving 11 bases not matched to a gene. CDR3 in DNA: TGCGCCAGCAGCATGCGGACTAGCGGGGGAGGGGGAAACACCGGGGAGCTGTTTTTT. Translating it yields CASSMRTSGGGGNTGELFF.

This chain links TRBV7-3 with TRBJ2-3; TRBD1 agrees at 7 bases. CDR3 length: 16 amino acids. The V and J ends lost 5 bases and 2 bases, in that order; junction bases with no gene match: 10. The germline CDR1 and CDR2 sequences are SGHTA and FQGTGA. The CDR3 nucleotides read TGTGCCAGCAGCAAGAACAGGGGCTCGTCCACAGATACGCAGTATTTT. Translating it yields CASSKNRGSSTDTQYF.

The table lists this clonotype with a few counts. The CDR3 sequence: CASKGQGASGANVLTF. The CDR3 DNA reads as TGTGCCAGTAAAGGACAGGGGGCCTCTGGGGCCAACGTCCTGACTTTC. The chain combines TRBV19 with TRBJ2-6; 11 bases line up with TRBD1. V lost 7 bases and J lost 0; bases outside the gene matches: 2. Germline CDR1 reads LNHDA; CDR2 reads SQIVND (reference sequence). The CDR3 loop spans 16 amino acids.

On this clonotype itself: Being one base from a much bigger clone, this may be a read error. This chain uses TRBV6-1 with TRBJ1-5, with D uncertain. The CDR3 sequence is 15 residues long. Germline assignment: CDR1 MNHNS and CDR2 SASEGT. CDR3 bases: TGTGCCAGCAGTGAATTACTTTATAGCAAACAGCCCCAGCATTTT. Its protein is CASSELLYSKQPQHF.

This clonotype was picked up a small number of times. The chain has TRBV7-9 and TRBJ2-7, with D hard to call. The CDR3 is 12 amino acids. CDR1 and CDR2 from the germline V gene are SEHNR and FQNEAQ (reference sequence). The germline V and J ends were trimmed by 3 bases and 4 bases, with 7 bases remaining between them. The CDR3 loop reads CASSFERYEQYF. The CDR3 bases are TGTGCCAGCAGCTTTGAACGGTACGAGCAGTACTTC.

This clonotype was seen a few times. The chain couples TRBV12-3 or TRBV12-4 to TRBJ2-3; possibly TRBD1 or TRBD2 for D (6 bases each). This CDR3 has 13 residues. V dropped 10 bases and J dropped 6 bases, with 17 bases sitting between them. Here the CDR3 DNA reads TGTGCCACCACTCCGGGGGCGGGGGATACGCAGTATTTT. Its protein product is CATTPGAGDTQYF.

This clonotype was seen many times. This chain joins TRBV12-3 or TRBV12-4 and TRBJ1-4, with D perhaps matching TRBD1 (5 bases). The CDR3 has 15 amino acids. V was clipped by 4 bases and J by 7 bases, with 16 bases between them. In DNA, the CDR3 is TGTGCCAGCAGTTCGTCCGACAGCTTCGTTGAAAAACTGTTTTTT. Residues: CASSSSDSFVEKLFF.

This clonotype has just a few counts. The CDR3 DNA reads TGTGCCAGCAGGATAACAGGTGAACCCACAGATACGCAGTATTTT. Translation: CASRITGEPTDTQYF. The chain is built from TRBV5-6 and TRBJ2-3, with D maybe TRBD1 (5 bases). This CDR3 region has 15 residues. Per germline, CDR1 SGHDT and CDR2 YYEEEE. Trimming took off 5 bases at V and 2 bases at J, with 15 bases between the two ends.

This clonotype turned up a few times. This chain connects TRBV2 to TRBJ2-5, with unresolved D. The CDR3 totals 13 residues. From germline, CDR1 is SNHLY and CDR2 FYNNEI. Deletions cut 2 bases from V and 2 bases from J, with 6 bases between. CDR3: CASSETGQETQYF. CDR3 DNA: TGTGCCAGCAGTGAAACGGGTCAAGAGACCCAGTACTTC.

This clonotype was recorded many times. This chain joins TRBV13 and TRBJ2-1, with TRBD2 matching over 11 bases. Germline V CDR1 and CDR2: PRHDT, FYEKMQ (reference sequence). The CDR3 has 16 amino acids. The V gene end was trimmed by 4 bases and the J gene end by 2 bases; junction bases not matched to a gene: 4. CDR3 amino acids: CASSSRLAGPYNEQFF. CDR3 coding DNA: TGTGCCAGCAGCTCTCGACTAGCGGGACCCTACAATGAGCAGTTCTTC.

The table lists this clonotype with many counts. V and J are TRBV11-2 and TRBJ2-5; TRBD1 agrees at 11 bases. Per the germline V gene, CDR1 is SGHAT and CDR2 is FQNNGV. The CDR3 is 15 amino acids. J was trimmed by 4 bases and V by 6 bases; bases with no gene match: 7. The CDR3 loop is CASSFPGQGGETQYF. For the CDR3, the DNA is TGTGCCAGCAGTTTTCCGGGACAGGGGGGAGAGACCCAGTACTTC.

The chain couples TRBV13 to TRBJ2-2, with D possibly matching TRBD2 (5 bases). V dropped 5 bases and J dropped 3 bases, with 13 bases sitting between them. Per the germline V gene, CDR1 is PRHDT and CDR2 is FYEKMQ (reference sequence). The CDR3 totals 15 residues. The CDR3 DNA reads TGTGCCAGCAGCAGACACTCCGGGGACACCGGGGAGCTGTTTTTT. The encoded protein is CASSRHSGDTGELFF. Complete variable domain (other parts from reference TRBV13 and TRBJ2-2): AAGVIQSPRHLIKEKRETATLKCYPIPRHDTVYWYQQGPGQDPQFLISFYEKMQSDKGSIPDRFSAQQFSDYHSELNMSSLELGDSALYFCASSRHSGDTGELFFGEGSRLTVL.

V gene TRBV3-1 combines with J gene TRBJ2-3; 8 bases are a match to TRBD2. The germline CDR1 and CDR2 sequences are LGHDT and YNNKEL (reference sequence). The CDR3 has 15 residues. V lost 6 bases to trimming and J lost 1 base; unmatched junction nucleotides: 6. CDR3 in DNA: TGTGCCAGCAGAAGCGGGGGACTCCGCACAGATACGCAGTATTTT. This encodes CASRSGGLRTDTQYF.

This clonotype was recorded a few times. The V gene is TRBV19, the J gene TRBJ2-1; 12 bases are shared with TRBD2. The CDR3 has 16 amino acids. With V trimmed by 5 bases and J by 3 bases, 5 bases remained unmatched. Germline V gene lookup returns CDR1 LNHDA and CDR2 SQIVND (reference sequence). The CDR3 nucleotides are TGTGCCAGTAGTTTCCTAGCGGGAGGGGGCTACAATGAGCAGTTCTTC. Translating it yields CASSFLAGGGYNEQFF.

This clonotype was detected many times. The V gene is TRBV28, the J gene TRBJ2-2, with TRBD1 as a possible D gene (5 bases). V was pared by 8 bases and J by 10 bases, with 17 bases between. This CDR3 has 13 amino acids. The germline gives CDR1 MDHEN, CDR2 SYDVKM. The CDR3 region has the DNA TGTGCCAGCCGGACACCCGCGGCGCAGGAGCTGTTTTTT. The encoded protein is CASRTPAAQELFF. The variable domain in full, with the rest retrieved from reference TRBV28 and TRBJ2-2, is DVKVTQSSRYLVKRTGEKVFLECVQDMDHENMFWYRQDPGLGLRLIYFSYDVKMKEKGDIPEGYSVSREKKERFSLILESASTNQTSMYLCASRTPAAQELFFGEGSRLTVL.

The table lists this clonotype with many counts. The chain employs TRBV5-1 and TRBJ2-3, with 14 bases matching TRBD2. V lost 3 bases and J lost 7; bases outside the gene matches: 7. Per the germline V gene, CDR1 is SGHRS and CDR2 is YFSETQ. CDR3 length: 16 amino acids. The CDR3 reads CASSWTSGGLIYTQYF. DNA of the CDR3: TGCGCCAGCAGCTGGACTAGCGGGGGGCTCATTTATACGCAGTATTTT.

J is TRBJ2-1 and V is TRBV7-8; TRBD2 matches at 10 bases. This CDR3 is built from 16 residues. Germline-derived CDR1 and CDR2 are SGHVS and FQNEAQ. V lost 1 base to trimming and J lost 9 bases; unmatched junction nucleotides: 9. The CDR3 region is CASSLVDLAGDGEQFF. The CDR3 region has the DNA TGTGCCAGCAGCTTAGTGGATCTAGCGGGGGATGGTGAGCAGTTCTTC.

Only a few counts were recorded for this clonotype. The chain joins TRBV30 to TRBJ2-1, with D perhaps matching TRBD2 (5 bases). The CDR3 sequence is 15 residues long. The V gene's germline CDR1 is GTSNPN and CDR2 SVGIG (reference sequence). V gave up 5 bases and J gave up 2 bases, with 16 bases separating them. The CDR3 reads CAWEAGGTPYNEQFF. CDR3 sequence (DNA): TGTGCCTGGGAGGCGGGTGGAACACCCTACAATGAGCAGTTCTTC. The complete variable domain, with remaining parts taken from reference TRBV30 and TRBJ2-1, reads SQTIHQWPATLVQPVGSPLSLECTVEGTSNPNLYWYRQAAGRGLQLLFYSVGIGQISSEVPQNLSASRPQDRQFILSSKKLLLSDSGFYLCAWEAGGTPYNEQFFGPGTRLTVL.

The sample holds many counts of this clonotype. The chain couples TRBV7-2 to TRBJ2-3, with TRBD2 identical over 8 bases. The CDR3 runs 18 residues. V shed 1 base and J 2 bases; nucleotides not matched to a gene: 11. Germline V gene lookup returns CDR1 SGHTA and CDR2 FQGNSA. The CDR3 DNA reads as TGTGCCAGCAGCTTAGAGGAGGCGGGGGGTTGGATCACAGATACGCAGTATTTT. It is translated as CASSLEEAGGWITDTQYF. The full variable domain, completed using reference TRBV7-2 and TRBJ2-3, is GAGVSQSPSNKVTEKGKDVELRCDPISGHTALYWYRQSLGQGLEFLIYFQGNSAPDKSGLPSDRFSAERTGGSVSTLTIQRTQQEDSAVYLCASSLEEAGGWITDTQYFGPGTRLTVL.

V gene TRBV11-2 combines with J gene TRBJ1-1, with D possibly TRBD1 on 6 matching bases. CDR3 length equals 17 residues. Germline loops: CDR1 SGHAT, CDR2 FQNNGV. The V and J ends lost 5 bases and 8 bases respectively, with 27 bases between them. The CDR3 nucleotides read TGTGCCAGCAGCCCCGGACTCGCGACAGGCTCCCCCGCCGAAGCTTTCTTT. Translating it yields CASSPGLATGSPAEAFF.

In regard to this clonotype: This may be a read error, as it is one base from a much larger clone. The chain carries TRBV29-1 and TRBJ2-3; 7 bases are a match to TRBD1. Germline assignment: CDR1 SQVTM and CDR2 ANQGSEA. The CDR3 length is 15 residues. The CDR3 here is CSLIPTGSATGTQYF. CDR3 sequence (DNA): TGCAGCCTTATTCCGACAGGGTCTGCCACAGGTACGCAGTATTTT.

There are many counts of this clonotype. The chain carries TRBV30 and TRBJ2-5; a weak D match, TRBD2 (5 bases). The V end lost 0 bases, the J end lost 5 bases, and 10 bases lay between the germline ends. Germline lookup yields CDR1 GTSNPN and CDR2 SVGIG (reference sequence). CDR3 length: 13 residues. CDR3 in DNA: TGTGCCTGGAGTGTCGAGGGTAGGGAGACCCAGTACTTC. This gives the protein CAWSVEGRETQYF. Using reference TRBV30 and TRBJ2-5 for the parts outside the CDR3, the full variable domain is SQTIHQWPATLVQPVGSPLSLECTVEGTSNPNLYWYRQAAGRGLQLLFYSVGIGQISSEVPQNLSASRPQDRQFILSSKKLLLSDSGFYLCAWSVEGRETQYFGPGTRLLVL.

CDR3 nucleotides: TGTGCCAGCAGTTATAGTGGAGGGGCGAATAATTCACCCCTCCACTTT. This translates into CASSYSGGANNSPLHF. The J gene is TRBJ1-6, the V gene TRBV6-1; D is perhaps TRBD1 (5 bases). Germline V gives CDR1 MNHNS, CDR2 SASEGT. The V and J ends lost 5 bases and 5 bases respectively, with 16 bases between them. The length of the CDR3 is 16 residues.

The V call is TRBV5-5, the J call TRBJ2-3; the D gene is possibly TRBD1 (5 bases). Trimming took off 3 bases at V and 2 bases at J, with 10 bases between the two ends. The germline gives CDR1 SGHKS, CDR2 YYEKEE (reference sequence). The CDR3 is made up of 14 amino acids. DNA of the CDR3: TGTGCCAGCAGCTCGACAGATATCACAGATACGCAGTATTTT. This gives the protein CASSSTDITDTQYF.

This clonotype was detected many times. This chain uses TRBV6-1 with TRBJ1-4; D unclear. Deletions cut 6 bases from V and 0 bases from J, with 8 bases between. Germline V gene data show CDR1 as MNHNS and CDR2 as SASEGT. The length of the CDR3 is 14 residues. The CDR3 region is CASRTGTTNEKLFF. As DNA, the CDR3 is TGTGCCAGCAGGACCGGGACAACTAATGAAAAACTGTTTTTT.

This sequence joins TRBV12-3 or TRBV12-4 and TRBJ2-7, with 7 bases that match TRBD1. The trim removed 4 bases at V and 3 bases at J, leaving 6 bases unmatched. This CDR3 contains 14 residues. The CDR3 bases are TGTGCCAGCAGTTCGGGACAGTCTGTCTACGAGCAGTACTTC. Translated: CASSSGQSVYEQYF.

This clonotype appeared a few times. V gene TRBV9 combines with J gene TRBJ2-1; D ambiguous. CDR3 length equals 13 residues. From germline, CDR1 is SGDLS and CDR2 YYNGEE. Trimming pared 0 bases from V and 7 bases from J, leaving 8 bases between. CDR3 coding DNA: TGTGCCAGCAGCGTAGGCGTGGCAAATGAGCAGTTCTTC. Amino acids: CASSVGVANEQFF.

As regards this clonotype: A much bigger clone sits one base away, suggesting this may be a read error. The CDR3 sequence: CSMGRGGTEAFF. The CDR3 DNA follows: TGCAGTATGGGACGGGGGGGGACTGAAGCTTTCTTT. The rearrangement joins TRBV20-1 to TRBJ1-1; D may be TRBD1 (5 bases). The length of the CDR3 is 12 residues. Germline V CDR1 and CDR2: DFQATT, SNEGSKA (reference sequence). V lost 8 bases, J lost 5 bases, and 15 bases lay in between.